This paragraph reports one TCR beta chain. The antigen is undetermined. This may stem from a read error, because a much larger clone lies one nucleotide away. Germline V gene lookup returns CDR1 SQVTM and CDR2 ANQGSEA. Trimming cost V 4 bases and J 0 bases, with 12 bases left between them. The CDR3 length is 14 residues. This specimen belongs to a study of T cells in Graves' hyperthyroidism and ophthalmopathy. Study outcomes and limitations: Ophthalmopathy was identified by the model a median about seven months ahead of onset.

Investigators excluded patients with uncontrolled infection, other autoimmune disease, pregnancy or lactation. On the basis of clinical symptoms, serum thyroxine and TRAb, thyroid ultrasound and orbital computed tomography, diagnoses were made. The source material, RNA transcripts, was used to amplify TCR beta CDR3 regions. First-round RT-PCR of the TCR CDR3 relied on the HTBI primer set. TCRdb redid the calling of the multiplex PCR reads with MiXCR, one entry per CDR3 protein. The sample includes 500,000 to 800,000 distinct CDR3 sequences, 40% to 55% of them seen just once. V is TRBV29-1 and J is TRBJ1-1; possibly TRBD1 for D (5 bases). The receptor was isolated from an adult man with Graves' disease, either hyperthyroidism or ophthalmopathy (not recorded which). Sequencing was performed on peripheral blood or thyroid tissue (not recorded which). As DNA, the CDR3 is TGCAGCGTTGGGGTCGGAGGGGTGAACACTGAAGCTTTCTTT. This encodes CSVGVGGVNTEAFF.